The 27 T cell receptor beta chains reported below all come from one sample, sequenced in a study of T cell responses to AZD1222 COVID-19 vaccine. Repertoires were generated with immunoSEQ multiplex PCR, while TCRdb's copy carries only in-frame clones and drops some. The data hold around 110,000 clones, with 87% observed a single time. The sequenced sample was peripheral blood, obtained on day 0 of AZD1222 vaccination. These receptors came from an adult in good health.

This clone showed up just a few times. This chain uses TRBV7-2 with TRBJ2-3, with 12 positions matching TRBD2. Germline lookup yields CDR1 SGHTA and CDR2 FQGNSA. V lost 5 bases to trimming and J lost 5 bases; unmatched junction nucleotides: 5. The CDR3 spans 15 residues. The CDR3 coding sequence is TGTGCCAGCAGCGGACTAGCGGGGCGGGGAGATACGCAGTATTTT. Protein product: CASSGLAGRGDTQYF.

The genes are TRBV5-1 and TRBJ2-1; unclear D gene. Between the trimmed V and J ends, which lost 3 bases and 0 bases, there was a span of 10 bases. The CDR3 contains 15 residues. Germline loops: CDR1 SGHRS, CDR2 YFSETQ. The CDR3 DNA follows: TGCGCCAGCAGCTACTCTTGGAGCTCCTACAATGAGCAGTTCTTC. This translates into CASSYSWSSYNEQFF.

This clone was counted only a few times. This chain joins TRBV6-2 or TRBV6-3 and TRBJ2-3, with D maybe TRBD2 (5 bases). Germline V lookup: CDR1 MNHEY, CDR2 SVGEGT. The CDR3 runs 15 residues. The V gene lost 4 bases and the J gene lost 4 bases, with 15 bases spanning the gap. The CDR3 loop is CASSSSEGSSDTQYF. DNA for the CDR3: TGTGCCAGCAGTTCCTCTGAGGGTTCATCAGATACGCAGTATTTT.

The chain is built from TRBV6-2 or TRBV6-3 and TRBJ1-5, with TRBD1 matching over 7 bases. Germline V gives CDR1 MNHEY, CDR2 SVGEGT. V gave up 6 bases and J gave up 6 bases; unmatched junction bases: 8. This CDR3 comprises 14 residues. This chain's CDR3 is CASSLEGGSQPQHF. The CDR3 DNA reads TGTGCCAGCAGCCTCGAAGGGGGCAGTCAGCCCCAGCATTTT.

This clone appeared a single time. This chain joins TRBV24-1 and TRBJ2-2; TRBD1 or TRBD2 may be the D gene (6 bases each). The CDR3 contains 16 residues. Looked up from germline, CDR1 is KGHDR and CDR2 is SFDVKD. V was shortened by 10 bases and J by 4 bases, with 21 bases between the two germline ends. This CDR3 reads CATVGGRVFGTGELFF. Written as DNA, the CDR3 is TGTGCCACGGTCGGGGGCAGGGTATTCGGCACCGGGGAGCTGTTTTTT.

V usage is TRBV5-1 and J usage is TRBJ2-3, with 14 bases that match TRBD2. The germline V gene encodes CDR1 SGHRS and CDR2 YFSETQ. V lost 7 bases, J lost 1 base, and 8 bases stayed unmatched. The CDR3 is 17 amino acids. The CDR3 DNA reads TGCGCCAGCTATACGGGACTAGCGGGAGTCGGCACAGATACGCAGTATTTT. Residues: CASYTGLAGVGTDTQYF.

The CDR3 reads CSVLGQVKAFF. In DNA form, the CDR3 reads TGCAGCGTTCTCGGACAGGTAAAAGCTTTCTTT. The V call is TRBV29-1, the J call TRBJ1-1; 7 bases fit TRBD1. The CDR3 sequence is 11 residues long. V gave up 5 bases and J gave up 9 bases; unmatched junction bases: 6. Germline V gene lookup returns CDR1 SQVTM and CDR2 ANQGSEA.

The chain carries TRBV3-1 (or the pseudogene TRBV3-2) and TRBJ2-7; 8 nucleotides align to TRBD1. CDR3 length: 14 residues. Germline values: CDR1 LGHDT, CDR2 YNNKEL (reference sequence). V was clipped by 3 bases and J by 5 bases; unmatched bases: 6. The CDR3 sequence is CASSHGQGWDEQYF. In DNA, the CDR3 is TGTGCCAGCAGCCACGGACAGGGTTGGGACGAGCAGTACTTC.

In nucleotides, the CDR3 is TGTGCCATCACCGGGATTGGCTATGGCTACACCTTC. Translating gives CAITGIGYGYTF. The chain couples TRBV10-3 to TRBJ1-2, with D unresolved. The germline V gene has CDR1 ENHRY and CDR2 SYGVKD. V lost 7 bases and J 4 bases, leaving 10 bases between the germline ends. CDR3 length equals 12 residues.

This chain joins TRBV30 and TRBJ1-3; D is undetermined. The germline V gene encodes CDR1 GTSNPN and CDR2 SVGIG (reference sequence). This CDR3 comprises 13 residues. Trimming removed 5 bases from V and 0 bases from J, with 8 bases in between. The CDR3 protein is CAWLGYSGNTIYF. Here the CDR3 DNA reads TGTGCCTGGCTGGGATACTCTGGAAACACCATATATTTT. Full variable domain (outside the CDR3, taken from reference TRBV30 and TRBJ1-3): SQTIHQWPATLVQPVGSPLSLECTVEGTSNPNLYWYRQAAGRGLQLLFYSVGIGQISSEVPQNLSASRPQDRQFILSSKKLLLSDSGFYLCAWLGYSGNTIYFGEGSWLTVV.

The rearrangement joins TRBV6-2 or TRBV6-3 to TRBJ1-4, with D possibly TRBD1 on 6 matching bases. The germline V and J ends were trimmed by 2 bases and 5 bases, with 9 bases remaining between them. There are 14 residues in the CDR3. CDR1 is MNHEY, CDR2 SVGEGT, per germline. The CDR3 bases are TGTGCCAGCAGTTACGGGACATGGAATGAAAAACTGTTTTTT. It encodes CASSYGTWNEKLFF.

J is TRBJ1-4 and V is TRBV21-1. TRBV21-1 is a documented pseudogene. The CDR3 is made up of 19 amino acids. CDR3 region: CASSKGKRETTPTNEKLFF. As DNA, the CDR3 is TGTGCCAGCAGCAAAGGGAAAAGGGAGACCACGCCAACTAATGAAAAACTGTTTTTT.

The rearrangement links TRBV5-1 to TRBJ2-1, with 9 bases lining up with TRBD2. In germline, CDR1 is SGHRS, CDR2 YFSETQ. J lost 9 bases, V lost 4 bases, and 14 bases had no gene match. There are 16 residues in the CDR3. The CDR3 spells CASSPTGSGSFIEQFF. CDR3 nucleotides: TGCGCCAGCAGCCCAACGGGTAGCGGGAGTTTTATTGAGCAGTTCTTC.

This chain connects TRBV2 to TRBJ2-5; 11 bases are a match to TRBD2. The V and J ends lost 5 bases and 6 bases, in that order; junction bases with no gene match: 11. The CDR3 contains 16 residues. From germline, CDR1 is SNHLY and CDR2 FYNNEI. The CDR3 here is CASSPYSGGARQTQYF. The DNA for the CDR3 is TGTGCCAGCAGTCCTTATAGCGGGGGGGCCCGGCAGACCCAGTACTTC.

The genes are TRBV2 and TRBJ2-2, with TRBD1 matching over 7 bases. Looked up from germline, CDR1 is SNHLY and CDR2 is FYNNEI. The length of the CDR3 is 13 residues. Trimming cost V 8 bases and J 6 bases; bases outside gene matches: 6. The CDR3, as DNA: TGTGCCAGCGAAGACAGGGTCTCCGGGGAGCTGTTTTTT. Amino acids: CASEDRVSGELFF.

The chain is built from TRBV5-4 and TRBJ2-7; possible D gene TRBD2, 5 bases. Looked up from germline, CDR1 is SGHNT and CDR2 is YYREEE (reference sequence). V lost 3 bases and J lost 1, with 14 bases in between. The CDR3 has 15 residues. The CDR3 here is CASSWETQGSYEQYF. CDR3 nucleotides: TGTGCCAGCAGCTGGGAGACTCAAGGATCCTACGAGCAGTACTTC.

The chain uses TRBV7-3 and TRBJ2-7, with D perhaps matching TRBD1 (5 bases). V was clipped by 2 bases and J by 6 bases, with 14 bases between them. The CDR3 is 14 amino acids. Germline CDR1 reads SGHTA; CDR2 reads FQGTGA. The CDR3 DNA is TGTGCCAGCAGCTTAGACCCAGGGCATCGCGAGCAGTACTTC. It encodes CASSLDPGHREQYF.

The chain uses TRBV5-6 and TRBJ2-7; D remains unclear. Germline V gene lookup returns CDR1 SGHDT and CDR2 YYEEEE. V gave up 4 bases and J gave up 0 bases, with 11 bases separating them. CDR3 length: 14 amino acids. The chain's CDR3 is CASSLRTSSYEQYF. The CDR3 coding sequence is TGTGCCAGCAGCCTCCGCACGAGCTCCTACGAGCAGTACTTC.

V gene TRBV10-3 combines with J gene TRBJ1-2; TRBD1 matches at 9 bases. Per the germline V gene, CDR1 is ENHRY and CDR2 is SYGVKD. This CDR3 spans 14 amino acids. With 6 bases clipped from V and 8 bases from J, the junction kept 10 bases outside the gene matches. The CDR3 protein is CAIRDVDRGVGYTF. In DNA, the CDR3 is TGTGCCATCAGGGATGTGGACAGGGGTGTAGGCTACACCTTC.

The CDR3 is CASRDRVSDTQYF. The CDR3 DNA sequence: TGTGCCAGCAGGGACAGGGTTTCAGATACGCAGTATTTT. V is TRBV9 and J is TRBJ2-3; TRBD1 matches at 8 bases. The CDR3 loop spans 13 amino acids. The junction had 3 bases not matched to a gene; V was cut back by 5 bases and J by 4 bases. Looked up from germline, CDR1 is SGDLS and CDR2 is YYNGEE.

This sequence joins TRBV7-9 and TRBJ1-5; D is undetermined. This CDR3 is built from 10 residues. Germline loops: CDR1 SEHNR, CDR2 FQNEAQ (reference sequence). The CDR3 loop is CAIGNQPQHF. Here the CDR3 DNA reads TGTGCTATTGGCAATCAGCCCCAGCATTTT.

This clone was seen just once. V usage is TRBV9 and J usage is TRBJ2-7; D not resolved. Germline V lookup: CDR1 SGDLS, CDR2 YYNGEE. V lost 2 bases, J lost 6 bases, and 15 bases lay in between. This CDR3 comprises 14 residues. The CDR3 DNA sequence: TGTGCCAGCAGCGTCGACTTAGTAGTTCGCGAGCAGTACTTC. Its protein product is CASSVDLVVREQYF.

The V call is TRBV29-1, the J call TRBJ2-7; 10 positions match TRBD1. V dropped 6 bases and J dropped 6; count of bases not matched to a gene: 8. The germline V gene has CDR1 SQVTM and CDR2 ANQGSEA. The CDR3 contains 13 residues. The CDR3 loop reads CSVKKGQGTEQYF. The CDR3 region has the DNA TGCAGCGTAAAGAAGGGACAGGGGACCGAGCAGTACTTC.

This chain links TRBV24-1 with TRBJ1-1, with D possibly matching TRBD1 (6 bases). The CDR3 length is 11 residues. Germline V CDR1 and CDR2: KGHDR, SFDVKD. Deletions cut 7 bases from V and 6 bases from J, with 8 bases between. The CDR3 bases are TGTGCCACCAGGCCAGGGGCTGAAGCTTTCTTT. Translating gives CATRPGAEAFF.

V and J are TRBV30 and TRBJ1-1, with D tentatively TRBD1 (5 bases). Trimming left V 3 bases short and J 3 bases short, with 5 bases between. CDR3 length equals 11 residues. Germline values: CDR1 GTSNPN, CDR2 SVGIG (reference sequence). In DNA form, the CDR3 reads TGTGCCTGGAGAGGGGACACTGAAGCTTTCTTT. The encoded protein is CAWRGDTEAFF.

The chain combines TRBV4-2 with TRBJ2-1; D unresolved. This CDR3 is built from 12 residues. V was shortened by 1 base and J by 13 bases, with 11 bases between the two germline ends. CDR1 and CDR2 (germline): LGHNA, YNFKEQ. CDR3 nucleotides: TGTGCCAGCAGCCAAGCTATAGGAGTACAGTTCTTC. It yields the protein CASSQAIGVQFF.

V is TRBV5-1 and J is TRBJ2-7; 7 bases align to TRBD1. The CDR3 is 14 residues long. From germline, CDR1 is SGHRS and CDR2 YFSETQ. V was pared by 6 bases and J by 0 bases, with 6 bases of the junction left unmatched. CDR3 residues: CASTQNRGSYEQYF. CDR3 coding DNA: TGCGCCAGCACCCAAAACAGGGGCTCCTACGAGCAGTACTTC.